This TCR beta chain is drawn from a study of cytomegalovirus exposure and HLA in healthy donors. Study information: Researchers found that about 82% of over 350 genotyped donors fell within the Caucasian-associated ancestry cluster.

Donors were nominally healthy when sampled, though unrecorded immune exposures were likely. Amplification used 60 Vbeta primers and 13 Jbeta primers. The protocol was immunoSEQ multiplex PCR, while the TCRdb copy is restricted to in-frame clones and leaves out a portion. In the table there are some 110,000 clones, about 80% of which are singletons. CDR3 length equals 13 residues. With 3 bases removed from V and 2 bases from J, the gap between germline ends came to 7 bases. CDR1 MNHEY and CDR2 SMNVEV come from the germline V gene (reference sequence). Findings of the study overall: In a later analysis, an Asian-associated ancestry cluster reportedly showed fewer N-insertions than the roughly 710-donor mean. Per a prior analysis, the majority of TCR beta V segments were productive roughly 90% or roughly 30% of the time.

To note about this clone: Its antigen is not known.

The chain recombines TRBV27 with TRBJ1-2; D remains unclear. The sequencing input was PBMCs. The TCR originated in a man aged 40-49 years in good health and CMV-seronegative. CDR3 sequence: CASSLRINYGYTF. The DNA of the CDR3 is TGTGCCAGCAGTTTGAGGATCAACTATGGCTACACCTTC.